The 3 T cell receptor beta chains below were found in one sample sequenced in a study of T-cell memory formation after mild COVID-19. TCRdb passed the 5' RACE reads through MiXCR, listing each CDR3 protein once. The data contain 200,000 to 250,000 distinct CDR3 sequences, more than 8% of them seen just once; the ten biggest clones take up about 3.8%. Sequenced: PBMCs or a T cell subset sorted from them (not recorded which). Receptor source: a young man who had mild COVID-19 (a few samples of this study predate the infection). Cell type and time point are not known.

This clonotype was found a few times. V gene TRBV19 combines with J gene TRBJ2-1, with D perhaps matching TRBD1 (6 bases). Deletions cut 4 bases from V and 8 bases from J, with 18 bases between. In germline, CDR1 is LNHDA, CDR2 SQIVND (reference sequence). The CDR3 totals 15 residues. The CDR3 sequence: CASSRGPRGGDEQFF. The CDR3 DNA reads TGTGCCAGTAGTAGGGGGCCCCGGGGTGGGGATGAGCAGTTCTTC.

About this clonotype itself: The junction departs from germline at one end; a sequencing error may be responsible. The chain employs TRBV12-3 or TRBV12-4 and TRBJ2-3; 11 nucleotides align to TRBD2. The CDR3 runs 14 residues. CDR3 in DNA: TGTGCCAGCAGTCTAGCGGGGGGAATAGATACGCAGTATTTT. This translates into CASSLAGGIDTQYF.

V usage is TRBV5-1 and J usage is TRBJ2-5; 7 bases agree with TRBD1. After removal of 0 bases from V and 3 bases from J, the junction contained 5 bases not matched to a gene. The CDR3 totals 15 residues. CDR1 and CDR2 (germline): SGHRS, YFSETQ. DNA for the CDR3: TGCGCCAGCAGCTTGGCTCCTGACAGGGAAGAGACCCAGTACTTC. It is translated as CASSLAPDREETQYF.